This T cell receptor beta chain came from a study of human T cells and chemical hapten exposure. Study context: The study lasted about 24 weeks, and patients were dosed weekly with diphenylcyclopropenone on the scalp throughout. Study-wide points: The study found expanded TCRs formed significantly more large CDR3 similarity clusters than controls.

Germline V gene sequence: CDR1 SGHAT, CDR2 FQNNGV. V was shortened by 4 bases and J by 2 bases, with 15 bases between the two germline ends. CDR3 length equals 15 residues. The time point here: patch test 1, 2 weeks after DPC sensitization. Treatment described: therapeutic diphenylcyclopropenone sensitization with weekly scalp DPC. The study extracted total RNA from unfractionated whole blood. Via MiXCR, TCRdb re-called the RACE reads, giving one row per CDR3 protein. The data show about 120,000 distinct CDR3 sequences, roughly an eighth seen once. Regarding this clonotype: Its antigen remains unidentified.

Sequenced material: whole blood, taken in connection with sensitization to the hapten diphenylcyclopropenone (DPC). J is TRBJ2-7 and V is TRBV11-2; D remains ambiguous. This receptor was obtained from a man aged 18 to 29 with alopecia areata. Some clones in this sample may be carry-over from other donors' samples. CDR3 bases: TGTGCCAGCAGCTCGACCCAAACGGGTGCCTACGAGCAGTACTTC. Translating it yields CASSSTQTGAYEQYF.